Below, 2 T cell receptor beta chains from the same sample are listed, as sequenced in a study of cytomegalovirus exposure and HLA in healthy donors. The study ran its PCR with 60 Vbeta and 13 Jbeta primers. Here immunoSEQ multiplex PCR was the method, and the copy in TCRdb shows in-frame clones only, minus some. The sample has 110,000 to 150,000 clones; around 75% are singletons. Sequences were obtained from PBMCs. The receptors were gathered from a woman in her twenties or thirties in good health and CMV-seronegative.

The chain recombines TRBV7-9 with TRBJ1-5, with D unresolved. This CDR3 is 12 amino acids long. Trimming left V 2 bases short and J 6 bases short, with 5 bases between. Germline V gene lookup returns CDR1 SEHNR and CDR2 FQNEAQ (reference sequence). The DNA for the CDR3 is TGTGCCAGCAGCTTACCAGGTCAGCCCCAGCATTTT. Its protein product is CASSLPGQPQHF.

The V call is TRBV9, the J call TRBJ1-2; D perhaps matches TRBD1 (6 bases). CDR1 is SGDLS, CDR2 YYNGEE, per germline. V lost 3 bases to trimming and J lost 3 bases, with 15 bases between them. This CDR3 is 15 amino acids long. The CDR3 sequence: CASSAGTPRDYGYTF. The CDR3 DNA follows: TGTGCCAGCAGCGCCGGGACACCTCGGGACTATGGCTACACCTTC. Together with reference TRBV9 and TRBJ1-2, the CDR3 gives the full variable domain: DSGVTQTPKHLITATGQRVTLRCSPRSGDLSVYWYQQSLDQGLQFLIQYYNGEERAKGNILERFSAQQFPDLHSELNLSSLELGDSALYFCASSAGTPRDYGYTFGSGTRLTVV.